This record looks at one T cell receptor beta chain sequence and its context. Its specificity is unknown. V lost 5 bases and J lost 0, with 12 bases in between. The CDR3 loop spans 15 amino acids. Germline loops: CDR1 SGHRS, CDR2 YFSETQ. Method: immunoSEQ multiplex PCR; TCRdb's copy keeps in-frame clones and lacks some. The sample yields 40,000 to 45,000 clones, roughly 82% seen once. This entry comes from a study of vaccination effects on CD4 cells after COVID-19. Findings and limits, study-wide: Small numbers of convalescent patients limited the study. It also lacked early post-infection timepoints. Cross-reactivity with common cold coronaviruses was shown by only 1 of 255 vaccine-induced clones in healthy vaccinees.

Before any sequencing was done, the ViraFEST assay used viral peptide pools to expand antigen-specific CD4+ T cells. With more than 9 days of culture completed, CD4+ T cells were isolated. Testing of the vaccine recipients showed negative nucleocapsid antibodies and no prior SARS-CoV-2 infection. In culture with 10 IU/ml IL-2 and roughly 10 ug/ml peptides, PBMC were grown at a few million per well. A half-volume exchange with IL-2 medium occurred on days 3 and 7. The gene calls are TRBV5-1 and TRBJ2-1, with D perhaps TRBD2 (6 bases). The sequence came from a human donor who received a COVID-19 vaccine. The sequencing used CD4+ T cells from PBMCs cultured with HCoV-NL63 spike peptides, collected before COVID-19 vaccination. The CDR3 loop is CASRPIAVSYNEQFF. CDR3 nucleotide sequence: TGCGCCAGCAGGCCGATAGCGGTCTCCTACAATGAGCAGTTCTTC.